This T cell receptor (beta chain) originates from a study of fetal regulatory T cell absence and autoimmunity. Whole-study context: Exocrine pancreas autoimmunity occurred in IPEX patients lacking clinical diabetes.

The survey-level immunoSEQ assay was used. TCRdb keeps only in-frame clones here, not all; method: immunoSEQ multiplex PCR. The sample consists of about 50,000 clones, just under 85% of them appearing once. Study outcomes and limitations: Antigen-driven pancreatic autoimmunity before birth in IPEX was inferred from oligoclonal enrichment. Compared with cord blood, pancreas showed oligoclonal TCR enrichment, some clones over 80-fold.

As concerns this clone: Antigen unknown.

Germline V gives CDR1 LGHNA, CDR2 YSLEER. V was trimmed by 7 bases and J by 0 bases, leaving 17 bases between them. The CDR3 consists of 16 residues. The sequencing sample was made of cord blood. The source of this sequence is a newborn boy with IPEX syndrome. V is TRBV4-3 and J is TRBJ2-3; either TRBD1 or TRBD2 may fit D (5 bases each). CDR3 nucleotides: TGCGCCAGCACCCCAAATCTGGGGGAGAGCACAGATACGCAGTATTTT. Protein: CASTPNLGESTDTQYF.